This is a list of T cell receptor beta chains from one sample in a study of T cell responses to AZD1222 COVID-19 vaccine. Produced via immunoSEQ multiplex PCR; TCRdb's table is partial and in-frame only. This table has fewer than 200,000 clones, 75% to 90% appearing once. This material consisted of peripheral blood, taken 28 days after the second dose of the MenACWY control vaccine. The receptor source for this set is an adult who received the MenACWY meningococcal vaccine as a control. Both conserved end residues are part of each CDR3. Fields, in order: CDR3 DNA, CDR3 protein, V gene, J gene, clone size, D gene. D genes are given only for firm matches. A clone size is listed for some rows: how often the clone was seen (once, few, many), or a class if it is expanded.

TGTGCCAGCAGCCAAGTACAGGGCCCTACCACTGAAGCTTTCTTT	CASSQVQGPTTEAFF	TRBV14	TRBJ1-1	once	NA
TGTGCCAGCAGCCTAGGCCTAGCGGGACACACCGGGGAGCTGTTTTTT	CASSLGLAGHTGELFF	TRBV7-9	TRBJ2-2	few	TRBD2
TGCGCCAGCAGCCAAGATGGAGAGGATGGCTACACCTTC	CASSQDGEDGYTF	TRBV4-3	TRBJ1-2	once	NA
TGTGCCAGCTCACTGGACGCTGGAAACACCATATATTTT	CASSLDAGNTIYF	TRBV18	TRBJ1-3	NA	NA
TGTGCCTGGAGTGTACTATACGGGACGGCGGCCGGCTACACCTTC	CAWSVLYGTAAGYTF	TRBV30	TRBJ1-2	once	NA
TGTGCCAGCAGGGGACAGGGAGGTCGGGGCTATGGCTACACCTTC	CASRGQGGRGYGYTF	TRBV2	TRBJ1-2	NA	TRBD1
TGCGCCAGCAGCCAAGGGGTAGCGGGAGATGTTGAGCAGTACTTC	CASSQGVAGDVEQYF	TRBV4-1	TRBJ2-7	NA	TRBD2
TGTGCCTGGAGTATAACGAAGTCACCCCTCCACTTT	CAWSITKSPLHF	TRBV30	TRBJ1-6	few	NA
TGTGCCAGCAGTTTATCTGTACAGGGAGCTTTCTTT	CASSLSVQGAFF	TRBV28	TRBJ1-1	NA	NA
TGTGCCAGCAACCAACCATACTATGGCTACACCTTC	CASNQPYYGYTF	TRBV28	TRBJ1-2	NA	NA
TGTGCCAGCAGCTTGGGGACAACCGGATTGAATTCACCCCTCCACTTT	CASSLGTTGLNSPLHF	TRBV5-5	TRBJ1-6	NA	NA
TGTGCCAGCAGCGCTTCTTGGGACAGGGACTACGAGCAGTACTTC	CASSASWDRDYEQYF	TRBV9	TRBJ2-7	NA	TRBD1
TGTGCCAGCAGTTTAAGGGCGTGGGGCAGCTTCTACGAGCAGTACTTC	CASSLRAWGSFYEQYF	TRBV27	TRBJ2-7	NA	NA
TGCAGCGTGGAGGGGACAGGGCCCTACGAGCAGTACTTC	CSVEGTGPYEQYF	TRBV29-1	TRBJ2-7	NA	TRBD1
TGTGCCAGCAGCTTAGGGACGTGGGAGAATGAAAAACTGTTTTTT	CASSLGTWENEKLFF	TRBV7-9	TRBJ1-4	NA	NA
TGCGCCAGCAGCCAACTCACGGGGACGGCTAGCACAGATACGCAGTATTTT	CASSQLTGTASTDTQYF	TRBV4-1	TRBJ2-3	NA	NA
TGTGCCAGCAGCTTATTTGTTGCCGGCAGCGGTGATGAAAAACTGTTTTTT	CASSLFVAGSGDEKLFF	TRBV7-6	TRBJ1-4	NA	NA
TGCGCCAGCAGTGAGTATCTAGCGGGAGGGCCTCATGAGCAGTTCTTC	CASSEYLAGGPHEQFF	TRBV10-2	TRBJ2-1	NA	TRBD2
TGCAGCGTTGAGAAGGACTCCTACACAGATACGCAGTATTTT	CSVEKDSYTDTQYF	TRBV29-1	TRBJ2-3	NA	NA
TGCGCCAGCAGCGTATCTTCCGGGATGTACTTCTACGAGCAGTACTTC	CASSVSSGMYFYEQYF	TRBV5-1	TRBJ2-7	NA	NA
TGTGCCAGCAGTTTAAGACAGGGTCATCAGCCCCAGCATTTT	CASSLRQGHQPQHF	TRBV27	TRBJ1-5	NA	TRBD1
TGTGCCAGCAGTGAAGGAGGGGCCCTTACCTACGAGCAGTACTTC	CASSEGGALTYEQYF	TRBV2	TRBJ2-7	once	NA
TGTGCCAGCAATTTGCGGAATGAGCAGTTCTTC	CASNLRNEQFF	TRBV2	TRBJ2-1	NA	NA
TGTGCCAGTTTAATCCAGGAGAGCTCCTACGAGCAGTACTTC	CASLIQESSYEQYF	TRBV6-5	TRBJ2-7	once	NA
TGTGCCATCAGTGAGTGGACAGGGGAGGGCACTGAAGCTTTCTTT	CAISEWTGEGTEAFF	TRBV10-3	TRBJ1-1	NA	TRBD1
TGTGCCATCAGTGGAGCCGAAGGGCCCTATGGCTACACCTTC	CAISGAEGPYGYTF	TRBV10-3	TRBJ1-2	NA	NA
TGTGCCAGCAGCTTAGACAGGGACACTGAAGCTTTCTTT	CASSLDRDTEAFF	TRBV7-2	TRBJ1-1	NA	NA
TGCAGCGTCCTAATGGGGGGACACCTCTATGGCTACACCTTC	CSVLMGGHLYGYTF	TRBV29-1	TRBJ1-2	NA	NA
TGTGCCTGGAGGGGGCCCTCGGAAAATCAGCCCCAGCATTTT	CAWRGPSENQPQHF	TRBV30	TRBJ1-5	NA	NA
TGCGCCAGCAGCCTAGGACAGGGCACGGACGGCTACACCTTC	CASSLGQGTDGYTF	TRBV4-3	TRBJ1-2	NA	TRBD1
TGTGCCAGCAGTTTAATGACAGATACGCAGTATTTT	CASSLMTDTQYF	TRBV28	TRBJ2-3	NA	NA
TGTGCCAGTCAGCCGTCACTATCTCTCGGCACCATATATTTT	CASQPSLSLGTIYF	TRBV19	TRBJ1-3	few	NA
TGTGCCAGTAGTATTAACCCGGGACAGGGCACAGATACGCAGTATTTT	CASSINPGQGTDTQYF	TRBV19	TRBJ2-3	NA	TRBD1
TGTGCCAGCTCTTGGGGACAGGGGGCGAACACTGAAGCTTTCTTT	CASSWGQGANTEAFF	TRBV18	TRBJ1-1	once	TRBD1
TGTGCCAGCAGCCAAGACTATCAGTGGGAGGCTGGGGCCAACGTCCTGACTTTC	CASSQDYQWEAGANVLTF	TRBV3-1/TRBV3-2	TRBJ2-6	NA	NA
TGTGCCAGCAGCTTACAGAGTTTAGCGGGAGTAGGTGAGCAGTTCTTC	CASSLQSLAGVGEQFF	TRBV7-2	TRBJ2-1	NA	TRBD2
TGTGCCAGCAGTTTATCCCAGGGGGCGGGGAATACGGGAAACACCATATATTTT	CASSLSQGAGNTGNTIYF	TRBV28	TRBJ1-3	NA	TRBD1
TGCGCCAGCAGTCAATCTGAACAGAACGCGAACACCGGGGAGCTGTTTTTT	CASSQSEQNANTGELFF	TRBV23-1	TRBJ2-2	NA	NA
TGTGCCAGCAGCTTGGTGCCGACTAACTATGGCTACACCTTC	CASSLVPTNYGYTF	TRBV5-4	TRBJ1-2	once	NA
TGTGCCAGTAGGACGACAGGGACGAGCAATCAGCCCCAGCATTTT	CASRTTGTSNQPQHF	TRBV19	TRBJ1-5	NA	TRBD1
TGTGCCAGCAGCTTAGAGATAGGACCAACCGGGGAGCTGTTTTTT	CASSLEIGPTGELFF	TRBV11-1	TRBJ2-2	NA	NA